One and the same sample provided the 2 T cell receptor beta chains below, sequenced in a study of shared clonotypes between healthy human individuals. CD45RO-negative, CCR7-positively selected cells formed the naive CD8 fraction, excluding terminally differentiated effector memory CD45RA+ cells. Sequenced by immunoSEQ multiplex PCR; TCRdb stores in-frame clones only, minus some. The sample includes over 2,000,000 clones, roughly 93% of them seen just once. Sequenced input: naive CD8+ T cells from PBMCs. The receptors originated from a young man in good health. Some clones in this sample may be carry-over from other donors' samples.

The V gene is TRBV27, the J gene TRBJ2-1; 11 nucleotides line up with TRBD1. Per germline, CDR1 MNHEY and CDR2 SMNVEV (reference sequence). The trim removed 7 bases at V and 5 bases at J, leaving 25 bases unmatched. This CDR3 contains 21 residues. This chain's CDR3 is CASTYTRLGQGGLAGNNEQFF. CDR3 nucleotides: TGTGCCAGCACTTACACGAGGCTGGGACAGGGGGGGCTAGCGGGGAACAATGAGCAGTTCTTC.

This clone was observed once. The gene calls are TRBV19 and TRBJ2-3, with a weak D call TRBD1 (5 bases). The V gene lost 2 bases and the J gene lost 6 bases, with 24 bases spanning the gap. This CDR3 contains 18 residues. The germline V gene has CDR1 LNHDA and CDR2 SQIVND (reference sequence). CDR3 DNA sequence: TGTGCCAGTAGTATAATTTTCGGCCGGACACCGGAGACGGATACGCAGTATTTT. It translates to CASSIIFGRTPETDTQYF.